The 18 T cell receptor beta chains below come from one sample, sequenced in a study of OX40 agonist ivuxolimab in advanced cancers. Libraries were prepared by immunoSEQ multiplex PCR; TCRdb keeps only in-frame clonotypes and omits some of them. The sample records about 60,000 clones, approximately 83% being singletons. The sample consisted of CD4+ or CD8+ T cells sorted from blood, taken in a trial of the OX40 agonist ivuxolimab. All receptors derive from an adult with an advanced solid tumor such as melanoma, head and neck, liver or kidney cancer.

The chain employs TRBV11-2 and TRBJ2-7, with D possibly being TRBD2 (6 bases). Trimming pared 5 bases from V and 1 base from J, leaving 18 bases between. CDR1 is SGHAT, CDR2 FQNNGV, per germline. This CDR3 contains 16 residues. The CDR3: CASSTRGTFQSYEQYF. CDR3 DNA sequence: TGTGCCAGCAGCACCCGGGGGACTTTTCAGTCCTACGAGCAGTACTTC.

Comment on this clone: One end of the junction fails to match germline, which may point to a read error. V gene TRBV6-1 combines with J gene TRBJ1-2; D call uncertain. The CDR3 has 12 residues. Germline V gives CDR1 MNHNS, CDR2 SASEGT. CDR3 sequence: CASSEAIGRHSF. The CDR3, as DNA: TGTGCCAGCAGTGAAGCAATCGGAAGACACTCATTC.

The V and J genes are TRBV10-1 and TRBJ2-1; weak D call: TRBD1 (5 bases). Per germline, CDR1 WNHNN and CDR2 SYGVQD (reference sequence). The CDR3 is 14 residues long. The V end lost 2 bases, the J end lost 9 bases, and 14 bases lay between the germline ends. The CDR3 here is CASSEAGSRGEQFF. Here the CDR3 DNA reads TGCGCCAGCAGTGAGGCAGGGTCTCGAGGTGAGCAGTTCTTC.

V is TRBV27 and J is TRBJ1-6; D is unresolved. The CDR3 is made up of 12 amino acids. Per the germline V gene, CDR1 is MNHEY and CDR2 is SMNVEV (reference sequence). The V and J ends lost 6 bases and 14 bases respectively, with 14 bases between them. CDR3 in amino acids: CASSPLGMALHF. The DNA for the CDR3 is TGTGCCAGCAGCCCTTTGGGGATGGCCCTCCACTTT.

J is TRBJ1-2 and V is TRBV6-5; 7 bases align to TRBD1. The CDR3 sequence is 14 residues long. V lost 2 bases to trimming and J lost 6 bases; unmatched junction nucleotides: 6. The germline V gene encodes CDR1 MNHEY and CDR2 SVGAGI. This CDR3 is CASSYADRVNGYTF. DNA for the CDR3: TGTGCCAGCAGTTACGCCGACAGGGTAAATGGCTACACCTTC.

This clone was picked up one time. V usage is TRBV18 and J usage is TRBJ2-1, with no clear D. Trimming removed 6 bases at V and 5 bases at J, with 11 bases between. Germline V gives CDR1 KGHSH, CDR2 LQKENI. The CDR3 totals 13 residues. The CDR3 DNA is TGTGCCAGCTCGATCGCTAGGGACAATGAGCAGTTCTTC. Translated: CASSIARDNEQFF.

CDR3 nucleotides: TGTGCCAGCAGCTTAGTAGGAAATGAGCAGTTCTTC. This codes for CASSLVGNEQFF. The chain is built from TRBV7-3 and TRBJ2-1; D gene ambiguous. This CDR3 is 12 amino acids long. Germline V gene lookup returns CDR1 SGHTA and CDR2 FQGTGA. The germline V and J ends were trimmed by 2 bases and 7 bases, with 6 bases remaining between them.

This chain uses TRBV18 with TRBJ2-7; D is unresolved. CDR3 size: 13 residues. Germline lookup yields CDR1 KGHSH and CDR2 LQKENI. V was pared by 3 bases and J by 0 bases, with 6 bases between. CDR3 protein: CASSPDSSYEQYF. In DNA, the CDR3 is TGTGCCAGCTCACCCGATAGCTCCTACGAGCAGTACTTC.

This chain links TRBV5-1 with TRBJ1-1, with no clear D. V was clipped by 4 bases and J by 0 bases, with 16 bases between them. The CDR3 sequence is 16 residues long. Per the germline V gene, CDR1 is SGHRS and CDR2 is YFSETQ. In DNA, the CDR3 is TGCGCCAGCAGCCCCGGAGGTAACCTTTTGAACACTGAAGCTTTCTTT. Translation gives CASSPGGNLLNTEAFF.

The chain joins TRBV5-1 to TRBJ2-1, with unresolved D. Germline CDR1 reads SGHRS; CDR2 reads YFSETQ. V shed 0 bases and J shed 0 bases, with 10 bases lying between them. The CDR3 consists of 16 residues. The CDR3 protein is CASSLGGLSSYNEQFF. CDR3 DNA sequence: TGCGCCAGCAGCTTGGGGGGTTTAAGCTCCTACAATGAGCAGTTCTTC.

The chain carries TRBV2 and TRBJ1-5; D is ambiguous. Germline lookup yields CDR1 SNHLY and CDR2 FYNNEI. The germline V and J ends were trimmed by 0 bases and 2 bases, with 11 bases remaining between them. The CDR3 contains 16 residues. CDR3 loop: CASSEAGRGGNQPQHF. CDR3 DNA: TGTGCCAGCAGTGAAGCGGGAAGAGGTGGCAATCAGCCCCAGCATTTT.

The chain's CDR3 is CASSLARGAGYNTGELFF. The CDR3, as DNA: TGCGCCAGCAGCTTGGCCAGAGGGGCGGGCTATAACACCGGGGAGCTGTTTTTT. The J gene is TRBJ2-2, the V gene TRBV5-1; either TRBD1 or TRBD2 may supply D (5 bases each). Germline V gene data show CDR1 as SGHRS and CDR2 as YFSETQ. This CDR3 comprises 18 residues. V shed 0 bases and J shed 2 bases, with 17 bases lying between them.

This rearrangement joins TRBV5-1 to TRBJ1-1, with TRBD1 matching 8 bases. Per germline, CDR1 SGHRS and CDR2 YFSETQ. The CDR3 loop spans 14 amino acids. The trim removed 4 bases at V and 9 bases at J, leaving 11 bases unmatched. The CDR3 reads CASSTGQGETQAFF. In DNA, the CDR3 is TGCGCCAGCAGCACAGGACAGGGAGAGACCCAAGCTTTCTTT.

The chain uses TRBV29-1 and TRBJ2-7; the D gene is possibly TRBD2 (6 bases). There are 12 residues in the CDR3. Trimming stripped 4 bases from V and 3 bases from J, with 10 bases between. Germline V gene sequence: CDR1 SQVTM, CDR2 ANQGSEA. This CDR3 reads CSVGWGDYEQYF. The CDR3 coding sequence is TGCAGCGTTGGATGGGGGGACTACGAGCAGTACTTC.

The V call is TRBV5-1, the J call TRBJ2-3, with 10 bases matching TRBD2. The germline gives CDR1 SGHRS, CDR2 YFSETQ. The CDR3 extends over 14 amino acids. With 8 bases clipped from V and 6 bases from J, the junction kept 9 bases outside the gene matches. CDR3 sequence reads: CASVPGLARDTQYF. DNA of the CDR3: TGCGCCAGTGTACCGGGACTAGCGAGGGATACGCAGTATTTT.

V and J are TRBV5-1 and TRBJ2-3, with 15 bases that match TRBD2. Per the germline V gene, CDR1 is SGHRS and CDR2 is YFSETQ. V lost 2 bases to trimming and J lost 4 bases; unmatched junction nucleotides: 2. The CDR3 is 16 amino acids. The CDR3 sequence: CASSFGLAGGSDTQYF. CDR3 in DNA: TGCGCCAGCAGCTTCGGACTAGCGGGAGGGTCAGATACGCAGTATTTT.

This clone was counted a few times. This sequence joins TRBV5-1 and TRBJ2-5; maybe TRBD2 (6 bases). CDR3 length: 14 amino acids. The germline CDR1 and CDR2 sequences are SGHRS and YFSETQ. V was cut by 2 bases and J by 1 base, with 9 bases left in between. CDR3 nucleotides: TGCGCCAGCAGCTTCGGGGGACCCCAAGAGACCCAGTACTTC. Its protein is CASSFGGPQETQYF.

This chain links TRBV9 with TRBJ2-1; weak D call: TRBD2 (7 bases). V was clipped by 6 bases and J by 7 bases, with 17 bases between them. CDR3 length equals 14 residues. CDR1 SGDLS and CDR2 YYNGEE come from the germline V gene. CDR3 region: CASTKGGLWNEQFF. DNA of the CDR3: TGTGCCAGCACAAAGGGGGGGCTTTGGAATGAGCAGTTCTTC.